This TCR beta chain is from a study of B cell selection in AIRE deficiency. Overall study results and limits: Around 30% of healthy-shared Treg TCRbeta sequences appeared in patient Tconv cells. Healthy donors alone shared 30% to 35% of a few thousand Treg sequences; patients alone approximately 9.1%.

The method was immunoSEQ multiplex PCR; TCRdb's version includes in-frame clones alone and lacks a portion of them. The sample has roughly 25,000 clones, about 96% seen once; the top ten hold approximately 0.21%. CD4+CD127+ cells were sorted as the conventional CD4 T cells. The CDR3 contains 14 residues. V shed 6 bases, J shed 2 bases, and the junction held 3 bases outside the gene matches. The germline V gene has CDR1 MNHEY and CDR2 SMNVEV (reference sequence). About this clone: The antigen is not known.

The sequence came from a human donor in good health. The material sequenced was CD4+CD127+ conventional T cells sorted from PBMCs. This chain joins TRBV27 and TRBJ2-7, with 11 bases that match TRBD2. CDR3 nucleotide sequence: TGTGCCAGCAGCGGACTAGCGGGTCCCTACGAGCAGTACTTC. Translating gives CASSGLAGPYEQYF.